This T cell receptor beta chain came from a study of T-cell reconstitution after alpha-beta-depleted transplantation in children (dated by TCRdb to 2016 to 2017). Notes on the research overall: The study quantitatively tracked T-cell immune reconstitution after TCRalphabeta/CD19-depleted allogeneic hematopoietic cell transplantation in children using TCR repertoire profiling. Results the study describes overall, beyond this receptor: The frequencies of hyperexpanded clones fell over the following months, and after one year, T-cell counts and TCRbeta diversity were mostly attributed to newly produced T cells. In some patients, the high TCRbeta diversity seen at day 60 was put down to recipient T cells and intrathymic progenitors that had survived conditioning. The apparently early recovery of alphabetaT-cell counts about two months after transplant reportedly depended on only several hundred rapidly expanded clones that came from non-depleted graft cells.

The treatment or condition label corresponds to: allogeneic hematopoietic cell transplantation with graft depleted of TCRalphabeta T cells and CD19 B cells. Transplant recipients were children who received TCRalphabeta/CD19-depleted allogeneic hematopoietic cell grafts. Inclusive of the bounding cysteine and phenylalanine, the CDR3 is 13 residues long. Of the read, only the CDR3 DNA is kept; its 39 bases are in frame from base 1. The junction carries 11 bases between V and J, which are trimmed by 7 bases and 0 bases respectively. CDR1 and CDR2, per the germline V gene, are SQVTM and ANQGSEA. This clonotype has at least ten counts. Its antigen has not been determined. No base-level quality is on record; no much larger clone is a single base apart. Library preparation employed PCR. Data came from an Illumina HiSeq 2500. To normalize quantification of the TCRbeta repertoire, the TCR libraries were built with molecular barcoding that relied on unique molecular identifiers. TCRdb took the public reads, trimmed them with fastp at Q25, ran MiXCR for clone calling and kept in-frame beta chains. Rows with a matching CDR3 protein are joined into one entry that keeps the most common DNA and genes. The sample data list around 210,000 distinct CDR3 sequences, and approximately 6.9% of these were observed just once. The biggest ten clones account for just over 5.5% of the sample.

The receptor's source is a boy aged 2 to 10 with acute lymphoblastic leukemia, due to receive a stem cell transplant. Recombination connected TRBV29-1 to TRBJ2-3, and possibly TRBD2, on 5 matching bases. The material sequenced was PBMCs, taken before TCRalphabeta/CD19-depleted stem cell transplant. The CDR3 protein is CSAGVASTDTQYF. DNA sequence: TGCAGCGCCGGGGTCGCTAGCACAGATACGCAGTATTTT.